Following are 16 T cell receptor beta chains from one sample sequenced in a study of blood T cell repertoires in COVID-19. The table came from immunoSEQ multiplex PCR; TCRdb's copy has only in-frame clones and leaves some out. The sample carries approximately 240,000 clones, roughly 81% recorded once. Sequencing was carried out using peripheral blood. Receptor source: a man aged 45-65 years with acute or convalescent COVID-19.

The genes are TRBV9 and TRBJ1-2, with D maybe TRBD1 (5 bases). V lost 0 bases, J lost 4 bases, and 16 bases lay in between. The CDR3 is 16 amino acids. Germline CDR1 is SGDLS and CDR2 is YYNGEE. In DNA form, the CDR3 reads TGTGCCAGCAGCGTAGTAACAGGCAATTCCTTCTATGGCTACACCTTC. This translates into CASSVVTGNSFYGYTF.

This clone has more than one count but fewer than ten. V usage is TRBV9 and J usage is TRBJ2-3; D is possibly TRBD2 (5 bases). V dropped 1 base and J dropped 5 bases, with 11 bases sitting between them. There are 14 residues in the CDR3. Germline CDR1 SGDLS, CDR2 YYNGEE. The CDR3 nucleotides read TGTGCCAGCAGCGTAACGGACTTAATAGATACGCAGTATTTT. Translated, it gives CASSVTDLIDTQYF.

The V call is TRBV11-3, the J call TRBJ1-1; 7 positions match TRBD1. V dropped 4 bases and J dropped 5; count of bases not matched to a gene: 10. The CDR3 spans 15 residues. Germline CDR1 is SGHNT and CDR2 is YENEEA. The CDR3 sequence: CASSSRIQGETEAFF. In DNA, the CDR3 is TGTGCCAGCAGCTCGAGAATTCAGGGGGAGACTGAAGCTTTCTTT.

This chain uses TRBV25-1 with TRBJ1-3, with TRBD1 as a possible D gene (6 bases). Germline assignment: CDR1 MGHDK and CDR2 SYGVNS. This CDR3 has 15 residues. V was cut by 5 bases and J by 4 bases, with 15 bases left in between. The CDR3 is CASSTPGVLGNTIYF. CDR3 nucleotide sequence: TGTGCCAGCAGTACCCCAGGGGTATTGGGAAACACCATATATTTT.

The chain couples TRBV19 to TRBJ2-5; a weak D match, TRBD2 (5 bases). V lost 8 bases and J 4 bases, leaving 17 bases between the germline ends. This CDR3 contains 14 residues. The V gene's germline CDR1 is LNHDA and CDR2 SQIVND (reference sequence). CDR3 DNA: TGTGCCAGTTCTCGCCCGACTACCCCAGAGACCCAGTACTTC. Residues: CASSRPTTPETQYF.

The CDR3 bases are TGCGCCAGCAGCCCCCGACAGGGGGAAGAAAAACTGTTTTTT. This translates into CASSPRQGEEKLFF. This rearrangement joins TRBV5-1 to TRBJ1-4; 9 nucleotides align to TRBD1. CDR3 size: 14 residues. The J segment lost 8 bases and the V segment lost 4 bases, leaving 6 bases of the junction unmatched. In germline, CDR1 is SGHRS, CDR2 YFSETQ.

The V and J genes are TRBV10-2 and TRBJ2-4; D is possibly TRBD2 (7 bases). Trimming stripped 4 bases from V and 1 base from J, with 14 bases between. Germline-derived CDR1 and CDR2 are WSHSY and SAAADI. The length of the CDR3 is 16 residues. The CDR3 sequence is CASSAAGARAKNIQYF. In DNA, the CDR3 is TGCGCCAGCAGTGCCGCGGGGGCGAGGGCCAAAAACATTCAGTACTTC.

The chain carries TRBV27 and TRBJ2-5; no clear D. The CDR3 loop spans 15 amino acids. Germline V gene lookup returns CDR1 MNHEY and CDR2 SMNVEV (reference sequence). The V gene lost 6 bases and the J gene lost 5 bases, with 19 bases spanning the gap. The CDR3 DNA sequence: TGTGCCAGCAGGCGCGAACCAGACTTCTTCGAGACCCAGTACTTC. It codes for CASRREPDFFETQYF.

The V call is TRBV5-1, the J call TRBJ1-1; D might be TRBD1 (5 bases). This CDR3 spans 14 amino acids. Germline values: CDR1 SGHRS, CDR2 YFSETQ. With 4 bases removed from V and 1 base from J, the gap between germline ends came to 11 bases. The CDR3 bases are TGCGCCAGCAGCACAGGACGGCGGAACACTGAAGCTTTCTTT. The encoded protein is CASSTGRRNTEAFF. Filled out from reference TRBV5-1 and TRBJ1-1, the complete variable domain reads KAGVTQTPRYLIKTRGQQVTLSCSPISGHRSVSWYQQTPGQGLQFLFEYFSETQRNKGNFPGRFSGRQFSNSRSEMNVSTLELGDSALYLCASSTGRRNTEAFFGQGTRLTVV.

The chain has TRBV9 and TRBJ2-1, with 10 bases identical to TRBD1. Germline loops: CDR1 SGDLS, CDR2 YYNGEE. V gave up 4 bases and J gave up 6 bases; unmatched junction bases: 10. The CDR3 totals 16 residues. This chain's CDR3 is CASSSRRDRGGNEQFF. DNA of the CDR3: TGTGCCAGCAGCTCCCGCCGGGACAGGGGAGGCAATGAGCAGTTCTTC.

The rearrangement joins TRBV30 to TRBJ2-3, with a weak D call TRBD2 (5 bases). V was cut by 0 bases and J by 2 bases, with 12 bases left in between. Looked up from germline, CDR1 is GTSNPN and CDR2 is SVGIG (reference sequence). The CDR3 has 15 residues. The DNA of the CDR3 is TGTGCCTGGAGTGTCGCGGGCGGTTTCACAGATACGCAGTATTTT. This encodes CAWSVAGGFTDTQYF.

The chain combines TRBV7-8 with TRBJ1-5, with D tentatively TRBD1 (6 bases). This CDR3 has 15 residues. Deletions cut 3 bases from V and 3 bases from J, with 12 bases between. Germline V gene lookup returns CDR1 SGHVS and CDR2 FQNEAQ. CDR3 in DNA: TGTGCCAGCAGCTTTACCCAGGGGAACAATCAGCCCCAGCATTTT. The encoded protein is CASSFTQGNNQPQHF.

J is TRBJ2-1 and V is TRBV27; TRBD1 matches 7 bases. The CDR3 is 14 residues long. Germline V gene sequence: CDR1 MNHEY, CDR2 SMNVEV (reference sequence). With V trimmed by 3 bases and J by 7 bases, 6 bases remained unmatched. CDR3 in amino acids: CASSLRGRGNEQFF. The CDR3 DNA sequence: TGTGCCAGCAGTTTGAGGGGGCGAGGGAATGAGCAGTTCTTC.

The chain combines TRBV6-2 or TRBV6-3 with TRBJ2-3; 8 nucleotides line up with TRBD2. This CDR3 comprises 14 residues. Losses at the gene ends were 6 bases for V and 7 bases for J; bases not matched to a gene: 9. Germline assignment: CDR1 MNHEY and CDR2 SVGEGT. In DNA form, the CDR3 reads TGTGCCAGCAGCCCTCGACGCGGGGGGTATACGCAGTATTTT. Translated, it gives CASSPRRGGYTQYF.

The rearrangement uses TRBV30 and TRBJ1-6; the D gene is possibly TRBD1 (6 bases). V was shortened by 1 base and J by 8 bases, with 12 bases between the two germline ends. Germline V gene data show CDR1 as GTSNPN and CDR2 as SVGIG (reference sequence). The CDR3 length is 14 residues. Here the CDR3 reads CAWSEGVGDSPLHF. The CDR3 region has the DNA TGTGCCTGGAGTGAGGGGGTAGGGGATTCACCCCTCCACTTT.

In DNA, the CDR3 is TGTGCCAGCTCGCGCCTGGCAGGGGAAGAACACGAGCAGTACTTC. Translation: CASSRLAGEEHEQYF. The rearrangement links TRBV18 to TRBJ2-7; maybe TRBD1 (6 bases). Germline CDR1 is KGHSH and CDR2 is LQKENI. V lost 6 bases and J 5 bases, leaving 20 bases between the germline ends. This CDR3 spans 15 amino acids.